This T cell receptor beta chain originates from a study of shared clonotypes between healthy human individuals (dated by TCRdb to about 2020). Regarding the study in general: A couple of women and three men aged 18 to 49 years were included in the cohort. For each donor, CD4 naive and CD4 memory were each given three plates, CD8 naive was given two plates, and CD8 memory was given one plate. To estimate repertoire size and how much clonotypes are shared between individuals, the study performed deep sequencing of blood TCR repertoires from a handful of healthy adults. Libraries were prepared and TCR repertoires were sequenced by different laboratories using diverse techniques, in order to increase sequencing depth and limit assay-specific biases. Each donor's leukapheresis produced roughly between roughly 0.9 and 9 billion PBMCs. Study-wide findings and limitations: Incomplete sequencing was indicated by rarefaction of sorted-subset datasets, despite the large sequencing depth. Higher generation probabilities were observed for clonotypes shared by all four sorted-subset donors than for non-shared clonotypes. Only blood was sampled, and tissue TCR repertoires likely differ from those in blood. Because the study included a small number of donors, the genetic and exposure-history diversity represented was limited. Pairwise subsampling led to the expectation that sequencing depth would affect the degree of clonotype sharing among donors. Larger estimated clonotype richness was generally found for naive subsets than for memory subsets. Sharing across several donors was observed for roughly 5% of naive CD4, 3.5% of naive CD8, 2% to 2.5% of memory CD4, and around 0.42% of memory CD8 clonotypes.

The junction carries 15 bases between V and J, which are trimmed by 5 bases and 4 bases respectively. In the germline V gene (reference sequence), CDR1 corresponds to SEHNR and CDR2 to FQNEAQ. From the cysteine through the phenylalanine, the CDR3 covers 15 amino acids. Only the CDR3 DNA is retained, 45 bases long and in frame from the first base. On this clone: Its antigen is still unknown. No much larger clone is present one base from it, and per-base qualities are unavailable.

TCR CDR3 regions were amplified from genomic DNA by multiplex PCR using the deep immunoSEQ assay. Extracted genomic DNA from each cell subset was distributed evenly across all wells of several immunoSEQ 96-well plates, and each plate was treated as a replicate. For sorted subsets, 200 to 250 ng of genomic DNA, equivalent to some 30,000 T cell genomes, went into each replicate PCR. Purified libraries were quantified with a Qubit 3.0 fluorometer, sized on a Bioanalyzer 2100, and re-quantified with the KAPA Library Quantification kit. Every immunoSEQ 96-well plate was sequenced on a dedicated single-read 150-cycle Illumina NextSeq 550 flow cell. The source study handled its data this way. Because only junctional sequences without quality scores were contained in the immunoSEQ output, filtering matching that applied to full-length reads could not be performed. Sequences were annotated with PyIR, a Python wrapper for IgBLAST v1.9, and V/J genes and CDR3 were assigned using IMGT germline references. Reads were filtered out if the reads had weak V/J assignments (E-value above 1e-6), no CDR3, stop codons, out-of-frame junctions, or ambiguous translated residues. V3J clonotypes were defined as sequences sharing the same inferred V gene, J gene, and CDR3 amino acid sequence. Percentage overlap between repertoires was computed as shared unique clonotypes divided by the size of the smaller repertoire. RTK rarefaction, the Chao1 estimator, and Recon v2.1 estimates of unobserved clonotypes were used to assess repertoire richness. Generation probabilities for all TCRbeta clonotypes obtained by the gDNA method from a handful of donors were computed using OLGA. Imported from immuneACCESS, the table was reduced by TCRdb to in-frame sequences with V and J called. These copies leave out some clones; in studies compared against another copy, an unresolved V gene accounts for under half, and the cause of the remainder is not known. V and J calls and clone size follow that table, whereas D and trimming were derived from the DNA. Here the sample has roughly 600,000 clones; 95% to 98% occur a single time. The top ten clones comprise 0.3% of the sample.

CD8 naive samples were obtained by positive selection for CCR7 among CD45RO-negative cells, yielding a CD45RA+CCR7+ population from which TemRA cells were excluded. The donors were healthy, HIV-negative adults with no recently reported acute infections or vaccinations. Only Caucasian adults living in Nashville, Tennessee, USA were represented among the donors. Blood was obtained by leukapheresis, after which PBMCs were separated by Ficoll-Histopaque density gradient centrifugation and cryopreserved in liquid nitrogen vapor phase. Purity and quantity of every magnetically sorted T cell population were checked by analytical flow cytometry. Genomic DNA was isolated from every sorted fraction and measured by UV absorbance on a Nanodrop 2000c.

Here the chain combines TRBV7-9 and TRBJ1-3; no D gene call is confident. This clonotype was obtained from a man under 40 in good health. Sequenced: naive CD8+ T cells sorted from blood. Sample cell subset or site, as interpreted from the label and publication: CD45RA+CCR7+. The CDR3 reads CASSGSSPSGNTIYF. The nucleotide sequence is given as TGTGCCAGCAGCGGGTCGAGTCCTTCGGGAAACACCATATATTTT.